The rows below give T cell receptor beta chains drawn from one sample of a study of cytotoxic CD8 clonotypes in ibrutinib-treated CLL. Clones were sequenced by immunoSEQ multiplex PCR, and TCRdb holds only the in-frame ones, with some missing. The data contain about 300,000 clones, roughly 70% of them seen just once; the ten biggest clones take up around 6.3%. Material: PBMCs, obtained after 36 months of ibrutinib treatment. These receptors originate from a human donor with chronic lymphocytic leukemia. Both conserved end residues are part of each CDR3. D genes are given only for firm matches. Clone size is shown for a subset of rows, as once, few, many or a class of expanded clone.

TGTGCTAGTGGTTCTCGAAATAGCGGGTATTTT,CASGSRNSGYF,NA,TRBV12-5,TRBJ2-3,NA
TGTGCCAGCAGCTTAGCGGGAGGGGTGAACACTGAAGCTTTCTTT,CASSLAGGVNTEAFF,NA,TRBV7-9,TRBJ1-1,NA
TGTGCCAGCAGCGAAGGAAGCACCTACGAGCAGTACTTC,CASSEGSTYEQYF,once,TRBV9,TRBJ2-7,NA
TGTGCCAGCTCACCACCGGGTTCCGGGACAGGGTACGGTTGGGGCTACGAGCAGTACTTC,CASSPPGSGTGYGWGYEQYF,NA,TRBV18,TRBJ2-7,TRBD1
TGTGCCAGTCAACAGGACAACCAAGAGACCCAGTACTTC,CASQQDNQETQYF,NA,TRBV10-3,TRBJ2-5,NA
TGTGCCATCAGTGACCCGACAGGCCGATTATCTGATACGCAGTATTTT,CAISDPTGRLSDTQYF,NA,TRBV10-3,TRBJ2-3,NA
TGTGCCAGCAGCTTAGAGCTGCTTACCTCCTACGAGCAGTACTTC,CASSLELLTSYEQYF,few,TRBV7-8,TRBJ2-7,NA
TGTGCCAGCAACCGCCAGGGGATCAATTCACCCCTCCACTTT,CASNRQGINSPLHF,NA,TRBV6-5,TRBJ1-6,NA
TGCGCCAGCCGTCGGACAGGAGATAATGGCTACACCTTC,CASRRTGDNGYTF,NA,TRBV5-1,TRBJ1-2,TRBD1
TGTGCCAGCAGCCGGACGTCCTACGAGCAGTACTTC,CASSRTSYEQYF,NA,TRBV7-2,TRBJ2-7,NA
TGTGCCAGCAGTTATGGACAGGTGACCTACGAGCAGTACTTC,CASSYGQVTYEQYF,NA,TRBV2,TRBJ2-7,TRBD1
TGTGCCAGCAGCTTAGGAGGCAGCTACTACGAGCAGTACTTC,CASSLGGSYYEQYF,NA,TRBV11-2,TRBJ2-7,NA
TGTGCCAGCAGCGTGAGGGTTTACAGGGGCGAGGATGAAAAACTGTTTTTT,CASSVRVYRGEDEKLFF,NA,TRBV9,TRBJ1-4,TRBD1
TGTGCCAGCAGTTTCCAGACTAGCGAGCAGTACTTC,CASSFQTSEQYF,NA,TRBV28,TRBJ2-7,NA
TGCGCCAGCAGCTGGAGGACAGGGGGGAGCTATGGCTACACCTTC,CASSWRTGGSYGYTF,NA,TRBV5-1,TRBJ1-2,TRBD1
TGTGCCAGCATCCAGGGGTTCAATTCACCCCTCCACTTT,CASIQGFNSPLHF,NA,TRBV6-1,TRBJ1-6,NA
TGTGCCAGCAGCTTCGGGATCCTGACTAGCACAGATACGCAGTATTTT,CASSFGILTSTDTQYF,NA,TRBV5-4,TRBJ2-3,NA
TGTGCCAGCAGCTTTGGGACGGTATACGAGCAGTACTTC,CASSFGTVYEQYF,NA,TRBV5-6,TRBJ2-7,NA
TGTGCCAGCAGTGATTTCCGGAACATTCAGTACTTC,CASSDFRNIQYF,NA,TRBV25-1,TRBJ2-4,NA
TGTGCCAGCAGTTCCTACAGGGGGCAAAACTATGGCTACACCTTC,CASSSYRGQNYGYTF,NA,TRBV27,TRBJ1-2,TRBD1
TGTGCCATCGCCCAAGGAGGGAGCTTCTACGAGCAGTACTTC,CAIAQGGSFYEQYF,NA,TRBV10-3,TRBJ2-7,NA
TGTGCCAGTAGCACTCAGGGTACGGGTCGATATGGCTACACCTTC,CASSTQGTGRYGYTF,NA,TRBV19,TRBJ1-2,NA
TGCAGCGTTGGGGACAGCGACACTGAAGCTTTCTTT,CSVGDSDTEAFF,NA,TRBV29-1,TRBJ1-1,TRBD1
TGTGCCAGCAGGGCGGAACTCAATGAGCAGTTCTTC,CASRAELNEQFF,NA,TRBV28,TRBJ2-1,NA
TGTGCCAGCAGCTTGGAGCGGGAGGGTGCAGATACGCAGTATTTT,CASSLEREGADTQYF,NA,TRBV5-6,TRBJ2-3,TRBD2
TGTGCCAGCAGTGAGGACAGGGGCGAGCCCCAGCATTTT,CASSEDRGEPQHF,NA,TRBV9,TRBJ1-5,TRBD1
TGCAGCGTCGGACTCTCCCGTGAGCAGTTCTTC,CSVGLSREQFF,NA,TRBV29-1,TRBJ2-1,NA
TGTGCCAGCAGTTACAGGGGGGAGACCCAGTACTTC,CASSYRGETQYF,NA,TRBV25-1,TRBJ2-5,TRBD1
TGTGCCAGCAGTGACCGGGTCTACGAGCAGTACTTC,CASSDRVYEQYF,NA,TRBV2,TRBJ2-7,NA
TGTGCCAGCAGCAAGGTCCCTCAGGGAGCAAGCTACACCTTC,CASSKVPQGASYTF,NA,TRBV21-1,TRBJ1-2,NA
TGCAGCGTTGACTCCACCGAGAAAGGATACGAGCAGTACTTC,CSVDSTEKGYEQYF,NA,TRBV29-1,TRBJ2-7,NA
TGTGCCAGCGTTCCGGGGGGGAGCTATGGCTACACCTTC,CASVPGGSYGYTF,once,TRBV6-5,TRBJ1-2,NA
TGTGCCAGCAGCCGAGGACAGGGAACCTACGAGCAGTACTTC,CASSRGQGTYEQYF,NA,TRBV2,TRBJ2-7,TRBD1
TGTGCTAGTGCATTTGGCCGCCCGGCAGATACGCAGTATTTT,CASAFGRPADTQYF,few,TRBV12-5,TRBJ2-3,NA
TGTGCCAGCAAGTCCGGGACCTCCGGAGTTGGGCAGTTCTTC,CASKSGTSGVGQFF,NA,TRBV9,TRBJ2-1,NA
TGTGCCAGCGGCGCAACAGGTTTTGTTAATTCACCCCTCCACTTT,CASGATGFVNSPLHF,NA,TRBV6-1,TRBJ1-6,NA
TGTGCCAGTAGTGGGGACAGGGGGCTAAGATCCTACAATGAGCAGTTCTTC,CASSGDRGLRSYNEQFF,NA,TRBV19,TRBJ2-1,TRBD1
TGTGCCAGCAGCTTAGGGACAGGGAGTGGCTACACCTTC,CASSLGTGSGYTF,NA,TRBV11-2,TRBJ1-2,TRBD1
TGCGCCAGCAGCTTCGGGACTAGGGACTACGAGCAGTACTTC,CASSFGTRDYEQYF,once,TRBV5-1,TRBJ2-7,TRBD2
TGTGCCAGCAGCTCGCCGGGCTATCAGCAGCCCCAGCATTTT,CASSSPGYQQPQHF,NA,TRBV7-2,TRBJ1-5,NA
TGTGCCAGCCAATCAGCGGGAGGGCACACCGGGGAGCTGTTTTTT,CASQSAGGHTGELFF,NA,TRBV27,TRBJ2-2,TRBD2
TGTGCCAGCAGCAAATGTAAGGGGGCGCGGCTAGCGGGACTCAATGAGCAGTTCTTC,CASSKCKGARLAGLNEQFF,NA,TRBV21-1,TRBJ2-1,NA
TGTGCCAGCAGCTTAGGGGGGGTTGCAGGGCGGTCCTACGAGCAGTACTTC,CASSLGGVAGRSYEQYF,NA,TRBV7-2,TRBJ2-7,NA
TGTGCCAGCAGCTTTCGCTCAGCCAGGGGCGTTGACTATGGCTACACCTTC,CASSFRSARGVDYGYTF,few,TRBV7-2,TRBJ1-2,NA
TGTGCCAGCAGTCTCTACGGGGAGCTGTTTTTT,CASSLYGELFF,NA,TRBV7-3,TRBJ2-2,NA
TGTGCCAGCAGCGGGGTGGGGACAGGGAATTCACCCCTCCACTTT,CASSGVGTGNSPLHF,NA,TRBV9,TRBJ1-6,TRBD1
TGTGCCAGCAGCCAGGGACTAGCGGGATTCGAGACCCAGTACTTC,CASSQGLAGFETQYF,NA,TRBV6-5,TRBJ2-5,TRBD2
TGCGCCAGCAGCGGGGGCCGAGGCTACACCTTC,CASSGGRGYTF,few,TRBV4-1,TRBJ1-2,NA
TGTGCCTGGAGTATCAGACTAGCGGGGGTGGCAGATACGCAGTATTTT,CAWSIRLAGVADTQYF,NA,TRBV30,TRBJ2-3,TRBD2
TGTGCCAGCTCCCCTGGACTAGCGGGACTTTACGAGCAGTACTTC,CASSPGLAGLYEQYF,NA,TRBV18,TRBJ2-7,TRBD2
TGTGCCAGCAGCGCGATGTACAGGGAACCTAGCACAGATACGCAGTATTTT,CASSAMYREPSTDTQYF,NA,TRBV9,TRBJ2-3,NA
TGCGCCAGCAGCCATTGGACGGGAGCTGATGAGCAGTTCTTC,CASSHWTGADEQFF,NA,TRBV4-1,TRBJ2-1,NA
TGTGCCAGTAGTATCAGACAGGGTAATCAGCCCCAGCATTTT,CASSIRQGNQPQHF,NA,TRBV19,TRBJ1-5,TRBD1
TGCGCCAGCAGCCGAGGGAGCCGGACCGGGGAGCTGTTTTTT,CASSRGSRTGELFF,NA,TRBV4-3,TRBJ2-2,NA
TGTGCCAGCTCATCGAGATCCCCAAGGGACACTGAAGCTTTCTTT,CASSSRSPRDTEAFF,few,TRBV18,TRBJ1-1,NA
TGCGCCAGCAGCCAATCTAGGGCTAGCGGATCCACAGATACGCAGTATTTT,CASSQSRASGSTDTQYF,NA,TRBV4-3,TRBJ2-3,TRBD2
TGTGCCAGCAGCTTGGTCACGACGGAGACCCAGTACTTC,CASSLVTTETQYF,NA,TRBV7-3,TRBJ2-5,NA
TGCGCCAGCAGCTTGGTCCTGGGACTAGCCTCGGATGAGCAGTTCTTC,CASSLVLGLASDEQFF,NA,TRBV5-1,TRBJ2-1,TRBD2
TGTGCCAGCAGCTTAGGACAGGCCCCAGGAAACACCATATATTTT,CASSLGQAPGNTIYF,NA,TRBV7-2,TRBJ1-3,NA
TGTGCCAGCAGCTTGGCTCCTAGCGATAGCACAGATACGCAGTATTTT,CASSLAPSDSTDTQYF,NA,TRBV7-9,TRBJ2-3,NA